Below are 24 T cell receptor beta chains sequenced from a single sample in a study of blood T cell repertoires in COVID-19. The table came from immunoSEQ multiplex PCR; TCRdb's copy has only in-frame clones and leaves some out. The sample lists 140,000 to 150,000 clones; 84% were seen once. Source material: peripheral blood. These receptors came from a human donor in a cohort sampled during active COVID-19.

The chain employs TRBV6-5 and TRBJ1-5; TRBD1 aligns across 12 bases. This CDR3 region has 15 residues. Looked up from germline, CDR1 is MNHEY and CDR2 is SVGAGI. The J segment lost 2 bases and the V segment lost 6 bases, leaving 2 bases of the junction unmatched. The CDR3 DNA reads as TGTGCCAGCAGCGGGACAGGGGGCCGCAATCAGCCCCAGCATTTT. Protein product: CASSGTGGRNQPQHF.

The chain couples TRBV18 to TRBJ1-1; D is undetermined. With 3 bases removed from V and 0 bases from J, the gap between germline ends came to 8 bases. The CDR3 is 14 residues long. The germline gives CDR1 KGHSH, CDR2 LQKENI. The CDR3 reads CASSPSGMNTEAFF. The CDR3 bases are TGTGCCAGCTCACCCAGCGGGATGAACACTGAAGCTTTCTTT. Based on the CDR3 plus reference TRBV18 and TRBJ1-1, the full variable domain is NAGVMQNPRHLVRRRGQEARLRCSPMKGHSHVYWYRQLPEEGLKFMVYLQKENIIDESGMPKERFSAEFPKEGPSILRIQQVVRGDSAAYFCASSPSGMNTEAFFGQGTRLTVV.

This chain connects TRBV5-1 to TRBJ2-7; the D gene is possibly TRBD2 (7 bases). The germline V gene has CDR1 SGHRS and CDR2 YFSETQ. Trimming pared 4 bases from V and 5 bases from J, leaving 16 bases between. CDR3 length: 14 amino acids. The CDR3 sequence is CASSPGGPGDEQYF. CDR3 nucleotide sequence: TGCGCCAGCAGCCCGGGGGGCCCGGGGGACGAGCAGTACTTC.

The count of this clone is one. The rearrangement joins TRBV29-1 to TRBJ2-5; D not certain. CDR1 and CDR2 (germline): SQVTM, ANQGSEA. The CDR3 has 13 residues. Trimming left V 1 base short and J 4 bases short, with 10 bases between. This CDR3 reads CSVEVVQLETQYF. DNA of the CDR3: TGCAGCGTTGAAGTTGTACAGCTAGAGACCCAGTACTTC.

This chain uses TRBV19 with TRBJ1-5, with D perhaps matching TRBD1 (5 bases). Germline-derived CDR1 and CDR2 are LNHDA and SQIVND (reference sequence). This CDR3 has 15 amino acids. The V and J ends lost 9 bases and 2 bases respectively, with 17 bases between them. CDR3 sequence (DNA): TGTGCCAGCTGGCCGGGAGGGACGGGCAATCAGCCCCAGCATTTT. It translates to CASWPGGTGNQPQHF.

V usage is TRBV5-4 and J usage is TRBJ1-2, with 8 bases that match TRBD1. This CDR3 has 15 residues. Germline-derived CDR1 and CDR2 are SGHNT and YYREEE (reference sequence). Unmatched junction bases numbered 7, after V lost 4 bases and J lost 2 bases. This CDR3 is CASSERTGYNYGYTF. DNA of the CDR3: TGTGCCAGCAGCGAGAGGACAGGGTACAACTATGGCTACACCTTC.

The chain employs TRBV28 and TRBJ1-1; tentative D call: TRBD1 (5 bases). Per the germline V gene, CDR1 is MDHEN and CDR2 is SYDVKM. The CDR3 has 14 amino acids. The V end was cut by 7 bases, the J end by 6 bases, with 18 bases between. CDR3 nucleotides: TGTGCCAGCACCACAGCAGGGTTAACATCTGAAGCTTTCTTT. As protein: CASTTAGLTSEAFF.

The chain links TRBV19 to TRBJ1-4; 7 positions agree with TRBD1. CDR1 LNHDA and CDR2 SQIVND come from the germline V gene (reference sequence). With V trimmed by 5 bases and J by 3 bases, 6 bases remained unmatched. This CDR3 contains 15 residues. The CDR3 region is CASSATGMANEKLFF. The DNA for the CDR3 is TGTGCCAGTAGTGCGACAGGGATGGCTAATGAAAAACTGTTTTTT.

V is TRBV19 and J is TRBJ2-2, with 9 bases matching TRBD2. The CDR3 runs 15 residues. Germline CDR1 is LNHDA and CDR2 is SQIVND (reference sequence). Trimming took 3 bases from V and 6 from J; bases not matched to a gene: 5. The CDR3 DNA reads TGTGCCAGTAGTATTGGACTAGCGTATTCCGGGGAGCTGTTTTTT. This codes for CASSIGLAYSGELFF.

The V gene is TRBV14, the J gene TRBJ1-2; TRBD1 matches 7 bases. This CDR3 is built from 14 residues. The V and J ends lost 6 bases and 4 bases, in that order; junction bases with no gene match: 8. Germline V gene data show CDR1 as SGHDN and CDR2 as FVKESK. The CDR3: CASRGRGALYGYTF. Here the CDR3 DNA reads TGTGCCAGCAGGGGCAGGGGGGCACTCTATGGCTACACCTTC.

CDR3 protein: CASIRDTPNYGYTF. The DNA of the CDR3 is TGTGCCAGCATCAGGGACACTCCCAACTATGGCTACACCTTC. The rearrangement links TRBV2 to TRBJ1-2, with D possibly matching TRBD1 (6 bases). Germline CDR1 and CDR2: SNHLY and FYNNEI. Trimming took off 7 bases at V and 2 bases at J, with 14 bases between the two ends. The CDR3 is 14 residues long.

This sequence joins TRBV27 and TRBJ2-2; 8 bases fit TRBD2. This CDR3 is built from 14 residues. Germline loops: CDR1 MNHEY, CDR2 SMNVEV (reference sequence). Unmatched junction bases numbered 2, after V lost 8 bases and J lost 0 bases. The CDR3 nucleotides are TGTGCCAGCGCCGGGGGGGCGAACACCGGGGAGCTGTTTTTT. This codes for CASAGGANTGELFF.

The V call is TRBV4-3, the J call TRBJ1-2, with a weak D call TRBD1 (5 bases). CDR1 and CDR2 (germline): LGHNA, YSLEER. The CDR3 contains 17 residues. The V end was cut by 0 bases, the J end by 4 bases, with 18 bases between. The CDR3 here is CASSQERGWEGGYGYTF. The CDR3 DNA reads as TGCGCCAGCAGCCAAGAGAGGGGCTGGGAGGGAGGCTATGGCTACACCTTC.

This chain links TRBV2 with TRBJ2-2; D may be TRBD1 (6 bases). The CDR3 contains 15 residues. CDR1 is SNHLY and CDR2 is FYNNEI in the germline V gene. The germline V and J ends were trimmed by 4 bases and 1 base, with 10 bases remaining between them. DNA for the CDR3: TGTGCCAGCAGTGTAGACAGGCTGAACACCGGGGAGCTGTTTTTT. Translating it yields CASSVDRLNTGELFF. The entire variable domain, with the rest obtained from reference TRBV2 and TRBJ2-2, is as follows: EPEVTQTPSHQVTQMGQEVILRCVPISNHLYFYWYRQILGQKVEFLVSFYNNEISEKSEIFDDQFSVERPDGSNFTLKIRSTKLEDSAMYFCASSVDRLNTGELFFGEGSRLTVL.

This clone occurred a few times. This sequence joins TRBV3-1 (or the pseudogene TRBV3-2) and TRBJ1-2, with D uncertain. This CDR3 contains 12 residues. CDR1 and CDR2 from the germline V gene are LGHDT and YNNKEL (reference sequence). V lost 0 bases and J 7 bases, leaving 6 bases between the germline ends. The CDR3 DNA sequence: TGTGCCAGCAGCCAAGATAGAATTGGCTACACCTTC. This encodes CASSQDRIGYTF.

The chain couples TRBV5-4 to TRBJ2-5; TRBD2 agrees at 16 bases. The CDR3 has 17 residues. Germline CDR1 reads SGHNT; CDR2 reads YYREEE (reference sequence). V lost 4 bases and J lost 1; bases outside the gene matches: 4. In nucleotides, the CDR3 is TGTGCCAGCAGCACGGGACTAGCGGGGGGGACCCAAGAGACCCAGTACTTC. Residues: CASSTGLAGGTQETQYF.

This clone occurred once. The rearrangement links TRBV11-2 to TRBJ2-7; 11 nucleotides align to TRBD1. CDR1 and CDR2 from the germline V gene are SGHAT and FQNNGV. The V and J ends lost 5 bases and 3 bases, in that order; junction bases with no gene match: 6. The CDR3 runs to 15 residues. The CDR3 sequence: CASSPSGTGGYEQYF. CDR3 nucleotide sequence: TGTGCCAGCAGCCCCTCAGGGACAGGGGGCTACGAGCAGTACTTC.

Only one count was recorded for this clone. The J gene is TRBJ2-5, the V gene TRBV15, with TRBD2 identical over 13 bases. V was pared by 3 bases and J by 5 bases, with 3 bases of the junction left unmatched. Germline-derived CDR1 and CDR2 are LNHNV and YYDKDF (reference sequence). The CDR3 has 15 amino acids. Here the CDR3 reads CATSRGLAGLETQYF. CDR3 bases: TGTGCCACCAGCAGGGGACTAGCGGGGTTGGAGACCCAGTACTTC.

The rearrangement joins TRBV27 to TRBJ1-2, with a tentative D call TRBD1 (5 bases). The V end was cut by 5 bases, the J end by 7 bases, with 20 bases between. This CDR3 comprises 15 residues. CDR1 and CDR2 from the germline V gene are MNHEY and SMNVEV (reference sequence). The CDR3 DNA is TGTGCCAGCAGTCCATCTGGGGGGGAGGTTGCTGGCTACACCTTC. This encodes CASSPSGGEVAGYTF.

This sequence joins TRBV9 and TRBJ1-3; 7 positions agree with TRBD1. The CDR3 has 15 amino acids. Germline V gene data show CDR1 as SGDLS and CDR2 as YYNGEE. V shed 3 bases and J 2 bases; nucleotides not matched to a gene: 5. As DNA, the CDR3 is TGTGCCAGCAGCGAAGAAGACAGGGCTGGAAACACCATATATTTT. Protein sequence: CASSEEDRAGNTIYF.

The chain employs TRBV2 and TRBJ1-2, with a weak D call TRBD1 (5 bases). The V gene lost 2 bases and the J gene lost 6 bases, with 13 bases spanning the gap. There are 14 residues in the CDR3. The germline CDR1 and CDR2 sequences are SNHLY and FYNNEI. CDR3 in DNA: TGTGCCAGCAGTGAAAAGGTGGCAGGGAATGGCTACACCTTC. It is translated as CASSEKVAGNGYTF. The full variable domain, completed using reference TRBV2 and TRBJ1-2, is EPEVTQTPSHQVTQMGQEVILRCVPISNHLYFYWYRQILGQKVEFLVSFYNNEISEKSEIFDDQFSVERPDGSNFTLKIRSTKLEDSAMYFCASSEKVAGNGYTFGSGTRLTVV.

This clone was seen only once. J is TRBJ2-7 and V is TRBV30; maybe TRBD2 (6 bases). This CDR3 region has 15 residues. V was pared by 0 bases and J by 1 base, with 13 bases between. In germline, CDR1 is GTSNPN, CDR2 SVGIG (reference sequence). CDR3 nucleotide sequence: TGTGCCTGGAGTGTCGGGGGTAAGGGTTCCTACGAGCAGTACTTC. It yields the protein CAWSVGGKGSYEQYF. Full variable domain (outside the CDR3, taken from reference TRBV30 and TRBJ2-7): SQTIHQWPATLVQPVGSPLSLECTVEGTSNPNLYWYRQAAGRGLQLLFYSVGIGQISSEVPQNLSASRPQDRQFILSSKKLLLSDSGFYLCAWSVGGKGSYEQYFGPGTRLTVT.

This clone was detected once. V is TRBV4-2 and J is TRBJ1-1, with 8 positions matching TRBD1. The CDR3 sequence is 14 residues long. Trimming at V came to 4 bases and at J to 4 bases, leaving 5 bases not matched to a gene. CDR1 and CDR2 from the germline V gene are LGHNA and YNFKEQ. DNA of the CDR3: TGTGCCAGCAGCCTGACAGGGGATGGCACTGAAGCTTTCTTT. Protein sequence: CASSLTGDGTEAFF.

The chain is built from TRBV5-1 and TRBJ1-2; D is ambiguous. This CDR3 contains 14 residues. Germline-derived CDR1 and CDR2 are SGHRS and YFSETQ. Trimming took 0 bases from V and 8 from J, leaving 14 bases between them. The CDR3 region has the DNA TGCGCCAGCAGCTTGGCCCCACCCGGAGGAGGCTACACCTTC. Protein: CASSLAPPGGGYTF.